These T cell receptor beta chains were read from a single sample in a study of spatial heterogeneity in lung cancer. TCRdb reprocessed the 5' RACE reads with MiXCR, giving one entry per CDR3 protein. The sample consists of roughly 39,000 distinct CDR3 sequences, around 7% of them appearing once. This specimen was PBMCs, taken at surgery. The receptors derive from a male donor with early-stage non-small cell lung cancer. CDR3s include the opening cysteine and the closing phenylalanine or tryptophan. The D gene is left open where the match is weak. Expanded clones are given a class, and other clones once, few, many or no size at all.

J,V,size,D,CDR3,DNA
TRBJ2-3,TRBV3-1,many,TRBD2,CASRGLVADTQYF,TGTGCCAGCAGGGGACTAGTTGCAGATACGCAGTATTTT
TRBJ1-4,TRBV5-1,few,TRBD1,CASSQDRAKEKLFF,TGCGCCAGCAGCCAGGACAGGGCCAAGGAAAAACTGTTTTTT
TRBJ2-1,TRBV20-1,many,TRBD1,CSAKAAYGTVYNEQFF,TGCAGTGCCAAGGCGGCCTACGGGACAGTATACAATGAGCAGTTCTTC
TRBJ2-1,TRBV11-1,many,TRBD1,CASSPGQGSYNEQFF,TGTGCCAGCAGCCCAGGACAGGGCTCCTACAATGAGCAGTTCTTC
TRBJ2-3,TRBV6-4,many,-,CASSDRSTDTQYF,TGTGCCAGCAGTGACAGATCCACAGATACGCAGTATTTT
TRBJ1-1,TRBV5-4,many,-,CASSLGGGRNTEAFF,TGTGCCAGCAGTTTAGGCGGGGGGAGGAACACTGAAGCTTTCTTT
TRBJ2-1,TRBV5-6,many,TRBD2,CASSGFAGEGYNEQFF,TGTGCCAGCAGCGGCTTTGCGGGAGAGGGGTACAATGAGCAGTTCTTC
TRBJ2-5,TRBV5-5,many,-,CASSLDPTGGTQYF,TGTGCCAGCAGCTTGGACCCAACCGGGGGGACCCAGTACTTC
TRBJ2-2,TRBV4-2,-,TRBD1,CASSAYRGEDTGELFF,TGTGCCAGCAGCGCATACAGGGGTGAGGACACCGGGGAGCTGTTTTTT
TRBJ1-2,TRBV18,many,-,CASSPGDGYTF,TGTGCCAGCTCACCAGGGGATGGCTACACCTTC
TRBJ2-1,TRBV2,-,TRBD2,CASTRTSNEQFF,TGTGCCAGCACCAGGACTAGCAATGAGCAGTTCTTC
TRBJ1-1,TRBV4-2,many,-,CASSQEEATGAFF,TGTGCCAGCAGCCAAGAGGAGGCTACAGGGGCTTTCTTT
TRBJ1-4,TRBV4-3,-,-,CASSQLDRGEKLFF,TGCGCCAGCAGCCAACTGGACCGGGGTGAAAAACTGTTTTTT
TRBJ2-1,TRBV20-1,many,TRBD2,CSAMGSGGLDLRNEQFF,TGCAGTGCTATGGGCTCCGGAGGACTAGACCTTCGTAATGAGCAGTTCTTC
TRBJ2-4,TRBV5-6,few,TRBD1,CASSDNPGQGENIQYF,TGTGCCAGCAGCGACAACCCGGGACAGGGGGAAAACATTCAGTACTTC
TRBJ2-3,TRBV9,few,-,CASSVVGDPTDTQYF,TGTGCCAGCAGCGTAGTGGGCGATCCCACAGATACGCAGTATTTT
TRBJ2-4,TRBV14,-,-,CASSQDRRGYENIQYF,TGTGCCAGCAGCCAAGATAGGAGGGGCTATGAGAACATTCAGTACTTC
TRBJ1-5,TRBV24-1,many,-,CATSEGSQNQPQHF,TGTGCCACCAGTGAGGGCAGTCAAAATCAGCCCCAGCATTTT
TRBJ2-2,TRBV28,many,-,CASSFPDYYGELFF,TGTGCCAGCAGTTTTCCGGACTACTACGGGGAGCTGTTTTTT
TRBJ1-2,TRBV3-1,-,-,CASSQSRAASNYGYTF,TGTGCCAGCAGCCAATCCCGGGCTGCCTCTAACTATGGCTACACCTTC
TRBJ1-6,TRBV5-1,many,-,CASSLDAGFNSPLHF,TGCGCCAGCAGCTTGGATGCAGGTTTTAATTCACCCCTCCACTTT
TRBJ2-1,TRBV5-1,many,TRBD1,CASSLGTGNNEQFF,TGCGCCAGCAGCTTGGGGACAGGGAACAATGAGCAGTTCTTC
TRBJ1-1,TRBV4-2,-,-,CASSQDLLAGMNTEAFF,TGTGCCAGCAGCCAAGATCTCTTAGCGGGGATGAACACTGAAGCTTTCTTT
TRBJ2-1,TRBV5-1,-,-,CASSFDNNEQFF,TGCGCCAGCAGCTTTGACAACAATGAGCAGTTCTTC
TRBJ1-1,TRBV6-5,many,TRBD1,CASSYLNTPGTGNTEAFF,TGTGCCAGCAGTTACTTGAATACGCCCGGGACAGGGAACACTGAAGCTTTCTTT
TRBJ1-1,TRBV10-3,many,-,CAISLTLNTEAFF,TGTGCCATCAGTCTCACATTGAACACTGAAGCTTTCTTT
TRBJ1-2,TRBV20-1,-,TRBD1,CSAKTGGTGGSGYTF,TGCAGTGCTAAAACCGGAGGGACAGGGGGCAGTGGCTACACCTTC
TRBJ1-5,TRBV12-3/TRBV12-4,many,-,CASSLSSTRQPQHF,TGTGCCAGCAGTTTAAGCAGTACGCGACAGCCCCAGCATTTT
TRBJ2-3,TRBV30,many,-,CAWTGGSDATDTQYF,TGTGCCTGGACAGGAGGGTCCGACGCCACAGATACGCAGTATTTT
TRBJ2-2,TRBV20-1,-,TRBD2,CSARVGGSGTGELFF,TGCAGTGCTAGAGTAGGCGGGAGTGGGACCGGGGAGCTGTTTTTT
TRBJ1-2,TRBV6-2/TRBV6-3,many,TRBD1,CASSLTGRPNYGYTF,TGTGCCAGCAGTCTGACAGGGCGTCCTAACTATGGCTACACCTTC
TRBJ2-1,TRBV28,many,TRBD2,CASSSLDSGRAGSYNEQFF,TGTGCCAGCAGTTCCCTTGATAGCGGGAGGGCGGGCTCCTACAATGAGCAGTTCTTC
TRBJ1-1,TRBV20-1,few,TRBD1,CSARKPGQGKMNTEAFF,TGCAGTGCTAGAAAACCGGGACAGGGTAAAATGAACACTGAAGCTTTCTTT
TRBJ2-1,TRBV11-3,-,TRBD2,CASSLRSSGGLDNEQFF,TGTGCCAGCAGCTTACGGAGCAGCGGGGGGCTTGACAATGAGCAGTTCTTC
TRBJ2-6,TRBV7-6,many,-,CASSPRGLASGANVLTF,TGTGCCAGCAGCCCGCGGGGGCTTGCCTCTGGGGCCAACGTCCTGACTTTC
TRBJ2-7,TRBV5-6,-,-,CASSLLRGGHPYEQYF,TGTGCCAGCAGCTTGCTGCGGGGCGGACATCCCTACGAGCAGTACTTC
TRBJ2-1,TRBV12-3/TRBV12-4,few,-,CASSTYRASQFF,TGTGCCAGCAGTACCTACAGGGCGTCCCAGTTCTTC
TRBJ1-1,TRBV7-9,few,-,CASSSRGDPSFAEAFF,TGTGCCAGCAGCTCCCGGGGCGACCCCTCGTTCGCTGAAGCTTTCTTT
TRBJ1-4,TRBV19,few,-,CASNEAGTSEKLFF,TGTGCCAGTAATGAGGCAGGGACGAGTGAAAAACTGTTTTTT
TRBJ2-3,TRBV9,-,TRBD1,CASSAQPGTGVGTQYF,TGTGCCAGCAGCGCTCAGCCCGGGACAGGGGTAGGAACGCAGTATTTT
TRBJ2-7,TRBV5-1,-,-,CASSQGYEGYEQYF,TGCGCCAGTTCCCAGGGCTACGAAGGCTACGAGCAGTACTTC
TRBJ2-6,TRBV27,many,-,CASSPRGFVSGANVLTF,TGTGCCAGCAGTCCGAGAGGTTTTGTCTCTGGGGCCAACGTCCTGACTTTC
TRBJ1-1,TRBV11-2,many,-,CASSLDRAEAFF,TGTGCCAGCAGCTTAGACAGGGCTGAAGCTTTCTTT
TRBJ1-1,TRBV27,few,-,CASGGYGDAEAFF,TGTGCCAGCGGCGGGTACGGGGATGCTGAAGCTTTCTTT
TRBJ2-5,TRBV6-5,few,-,CASREGLSKETQYF,TGTGCCAGCAGGGAGGGATTGAGCAAAGAGACCCAGTACTTC
TRBJ2-7,TRBV13,few,TRBD2,CASGGRLAGHEQYF,TGTGCCAGCGGAGGGAGACTAGCGGGTCACGAGCAGTACTTC
TRBJ2-1,TRBV7-2,many,-,CASRTDEGGSYNEQFF,TGTGCCAGCAGGACGGATGAGGGAGGCTCCTACAATGAGCAGTTCTTC
TRBJ2-1,TRBV20-1,many,TRBD2,CSASLLAGGTVYNEQFF,TGCAGTGCTAGTCTTCTAGCGGGAGGGACGGTTTACAATGAGCAGTTCTTC
TRBJ1-4,TRBV9,-,-,CASSVDMDGPNEKLFF,TGTGCCAGCAGCGTGGATATGGACGGGCCAAATGAAAAACTGTTTTTT
TRBJ2-7,TRBV12-3/TRBV12-4,many,-,CASSARRGTAEQYF,TGTGCCAGCAGTGCAAGAAGGGGAACGGCCGAGCAGTACTTC
TRBJ2-3,TRBV4-2,many,TRBD1,CASSQEGQGTDTQYF,TGTGCCAGCAGCCAAGAAGGACAGGGGACAGATACGCAGTATTTT
TRBJ1-4,TRBV20-1,many,-,CSARDPRGATNEKLFF,TGCAGTGCTAGAGATCCCAGGGGAGCAACTAATGAAAAACTGTTTTTT
TRBJ1-4,TRBV27,many,-,CASSSNEKLFF,TGTGCCAGCAGTTCCAATGAAAAACTGTTTTTT